This T cell receptor (beta chain) was identified in a study of metastatic and nonmetastatic thyroid tumors. Until they underwent thyroid surgery, no patient had received any treatment. The CDR3 length is 15 residues. After removal of 5 bases from V and 7 bases from J, the junction contained 9 bases not matched to a gene. This clone was detected ten times or more. TCRdb re-called the PCR reads through MiXCR. The data show 15,000 to 20,000 clones, with around 29% seen just once and about 11% held by the top ten. This chain links TRBV12-3 or TRBV12-4 with TRBJ2-1; TRBD1 matches at 9 bases. The clonotype originates from a female donor with papillary thyroid cancer or a benign thyroid nodule (not recorded which). Some clones in this sample may be carry-over from other donors' samples. Sequenced: blood. In nucleotides, the CDR3 is TGTGCCAGCAGTCCCCGGGACAGGGAATGGAATGAGCAGTTCTTC. It specifies CASSPRDREWNEQFF.